This passage covers 20 T cell receptor beta chains from one sample sequenced in a study of ipilimumab plus nivolumab after autologous stem cell transplantation. The assay was immunoSEQ multiplex PCR, and TCRdb's table has in-frame clones only and misses some. The sample shows about 43,000 clones, 70% to 90% of them seen only once. The source material was PBMCs, sampled in a trial of ipilimumab plus nivolumab as post-transplant consolidation. These receptors were collected from a male donor with multiple myeloma.

This clone was seen a few times. The genes are TRBV28 and TRBJ1-2; weak D call: TRBD1 (6 bases). V dropped 5 bases and J dropped 7 bases, with 14 bases sitting between them. The CDR3 contains 13 residues. The germline V gene encodes CDR1 MDHEN and CDR2 SYDVKM. CDR3 sequence reads: CASSPTGSRGYTF. CDR3 DNA sequence: TGTGCCAGCAGTCCCACAGGGAGTCGTGGCTACACCTTC.

The V call is TRBV7-2, the J call TRBJ1-1; tentative D call: TRBD1 (6 bases). There are 14 residues in the CDR3. Germline loops: CDR1 SGHTA, CDR2 FQGNSA. The V end was cut by 3 bases, the J end by 0 bases, with 8 bases between. As DNA, the CDR3 is TGTGCCAGCAGCTTTGGACAGCTGAACACTGAAGCTTTCTTT. Protein sequence: CASSFGQLNTEAFF. The full variable domain, rest sourced from reference TRBV7-2 and TRBJ1-1, is GAGVSQSPSNKVTEKGKDVELRCDPISGHTALYWYRQSLGQGLEFLIYFQGNSAPDKSGLPSDRFSAERTGGSVSTLTIQRTQQEDSAVYLCASSFGQLNTEAFFGQGTRLTVV.

V usage is TRBV30 and J usage is TRBJ2-7; tentative D call: TRBD2 (6 bases). The V gene's germline CDR1 is GTSNPN and CDR2 SVGIG (reference sequence). The V end was cut by 1 base, the J end by 2 bases, with 6 bases between. This CDR3 is 12 amino acids long. CDR3 nucleotide sequence: TGTGCCTGGAGTGGGGAGGCCTACGAGCAGTACTTC. This gives the protein CAWSGEAYEQYF.

The chain joins TRBV19 to TRBJ2-3; TRBD2 matches at 8 bases. The CDR3 has 18 amino acids. The germline gives CDR1 LNHDA, CDR2 SQIVND (reference sequence). After removal of 3 bases from V and 0 bases from J, the junction contained 11 bases not matched to a gene. CDR3: CASSIGAGEWVSTDTQYF. CDR3 bases: TGTGCCAGTAGTATTGGAGCGGGGGAGTGGGTAAGCACAGATACGCAGTATTTT.

This chain uses TRBV7-2 with TRBJ1-2, with TRBD1 as a possible D gene (5 bases). Per germline, CDR1 SGHTA and CDR2 FQGNSA. With 4 bases removed from V and 8 bases from J, the gap between germline ends came to 26 bases. This CDR3 has 17 residues. The CDR3: CASSSRPGPQRTGGYTF. The CDR3 nucleotides read TGTGCCAGCAGCTCGCGACCGGGACCGCAGAGGACCGGGGGCTACACCTTC. The entire variable domain, with the rest obtained from reference TRBV7-2 and TRBJ1-2, is as follows: GAGVSQSPSNKVTEKGKDVELRCDPISGHTALYWYRQSLGQGLEFLIYFQGNSAPDKSGLPSDRFSAERTGGSVSTLTIQRTQQEDSAVYLCASSSRPGPQRTGGYTFGSGTRLTVV.

V usage is TRBV7-9 and J usage is TRBJ2-2; D not certain. Germline values: CDR1 SEHNR, CDR2 FQNEAQ (reference sequence). Trimming cost V 7 bases and J 4 bases, with 13 bases left between them. The CDR3 has 14 residues. The CDR3 loop reads CASNQYTATGELFF. CDR3 bases: TGTGCCAGCAACCAATATACCGCCACCGGGGAGCTGTTTTTT.

The V gene is TRBV18, the J gene TRBJ1-4, with D unresolved. Trimming removed 1 base from V and 6 bases from J, with 6 bases in between. CDR1 KGHSH and CDR2 LQKENI come from the germline V gene. The CDR3 covers 13 residues. The CDR3 spells CASSPRGHEKLFF. The CDR3 region has the DNA TGTGCCAGCTCACCACGTGGGCATGAAAAACTGTTTTTT.

The CDR3 nucleotides are TGTGCCAGTAGAATAACCGCCTCCGGGACTAGCGGGTGGGAGACCACAGATACGCAGTATTTT. Translated, it gives CASRITASGTSGWETTDTQYF. This chain links TRBV19 with TRBJ2-3, with TRBD2 identical over 12 bases. V gave up 6 bases and J gave up 2 bases; unmatched junction bases: 21. The CDR3 is 21 amino acids. The germline V gene has CDR1 LNHDA and CDR2 SQIVND (reference sequence).

The V call is TRBV5-3, the J call TRBJ2-7; no reliable D call. TRBV5-3 is sorted into the ORF group, with uncertain function. Trimming took 1 base from V and 5 from J, leaving 7 bases between them. The CDR3 runs to 12 residues. In nucleotides, the CDR3 is TGTGCCAGAAGCTTGTTTTGCCACGAGCAGTACTTC. This encodes CARSLFCHEQYF.

This clone was counted a few times. The chain recombines TRBV11-2 with TRBJ2-5, with D perhaps matching TRBD1 or TRBD2 (6 bases each). Germline CDR1 is SGHAT and CDR2 is FQNNGV. The V end lost 2 bases, the J end lost 5 bases, and 12 bases lay between the germline ends. This CDR3 contains 14 residues. The CDR3 loop reads CASSLWGAGETQYF. The CDR3 DNA follows: TGTGCCAGCAGCTTATGGGGGGCGGGGGAGACCCAGTACTTC.

By share of the sample, this clone is medium-sized. The chain recombines TRBV5-1 with TRBJ2-5, with 8 bases that match TRBD1. The V segment lost 6 bases and the J segment 7 bases; nucleotides outside the gene matches: 17. CDR1 and CDR2 (germline): SGHRS, YFSETQ. The CDR3 sequence is 16 residues long. The CDR3 DNA reads TGCGCCAGCACCCGTGAGCCTGGACAGGGATTTGGGACCCAGTACTTC. Translating gives CASTREPGQGFGTQYF.

This chain connects TRBV4-2 to TRBJ1-2, with TRBD1 as a possible D gene (6 bases). The CDR3 is 15 residues long. The V end was cut by 0 bases, the J end by 4 bases, with 12 bases between. Germline CDR1 is LGHNA and CDR2 is YNFKEQ. CDR3: CASSQEGTGPYGYTF. CDR3 coding DNA: TGTGCCAGCAGCCAAGAGGGAACAGGGCCCTATGGCTACACCTTC.

The chain employs TRBV27 and TRBJ2-2; weak D call: TRBD1 (5 bases). CDR1 and CDR2 (germline): MNHEY, SMNVEV (reference sequence). The V and J ends lost 5 bases and 6 bases respectively, with 10 bases between them. CDR3 length: 13 amino acids. Here the CDR3 reads CASSARTPGELFF. The CDR3 bases are TGTGCCAGCAGTGCCCGGACACCCGGGGAGCTGTTTTTT.

This rearrangement joins TRBV2 to TRBJ2-1; 9 bases are a match to TRBD2. J was trimmed by 4 bases and V by 1 base; bases with no gene match: 2. The CDR3 totals 15 residues. The germline CDR1 and CDR2 sequences are SNHLY and FYNNEI. The CDR3 sequence is CASSEGGGAYNEQFF. Here the CDR3 DNA reads TGTGCCAGCAGTGAAGGCGGGGGGGCTTACAATGAGCAGTTCTTC.

The J gene is TRBJ2-2, the V gene TRBV15; D is possibly TRBD1 or TRBD2 (5 bases each). Germline lookup yields CDR1 LNHNV and CDR2 YYDKDF (reference sequence). Trimming stripped 4 bases from V and 4 bases from J, with 16 bases between. The CDR3 consists of 16 residues. CDR3 DNA sequence: TGTGCCACCAGCAACCGGGGACGGTGGGGCACCGGGGAGCTGTTTTTT. Its protein is CATSNRGRWGTGELFF.

This rearrangement joins TRBV5-8 to TRBJ1-5, with 7 bases matching TRBD1. The V and J ends lost 5 bases and 7 bases, in that order; junction bases with no gene match: 9. Germline V lookup: CDR1 SGHTS, CDR2 YDEGEE. The length of the CDR3 is 14 residues. The CDR3 spells CASSRDRVKQPQHF. For the CDR3, the DNA is TGTGCCAGCAGTCGAGACAGGGTGAAGCAGCCCCAGCATTTT.

The rearrangement uses TRBV6-6 and TRBJ1-5, with unresolved D. The germline V and J ends were trimmed by 9 bases and 4 bases, with 19 bases remaining between them. The CDR3 length is 15 residues. Germline-derived CDR1 and CDR2 are MNHNY and SVGAGI (reference sequence). CDR3 in DNA: TGTGCCAGTCTAGGACCCGGATGGGAAAATCAGCCCCAGCATTTT. This encodes CASLGPGWENQPQHF.

This rearrangement joins TRBV18 to TRBJ1-5, with no clear D. This CDR3 is 13 amino acids long. Looked up from germline, CDR1 is KGHSH and CDR2 is LQKENI. V gave up 5 bases and J gave up 0 bases, with 5 bases separating them. The CDR3 bases are TGTGCCAGCTCAGTACATAGCAATCAGCCCCAGCATTTT. Its protein product is CASSVHSNQPQHF.

DNA for the CDR3: TGTGCCAGCAGCGTAGAAATGTCCCGAGAGTTCACCTACAATGAGCAGTTCTTC. This codes for CASSVEMSREFTYNEQFF. The rearrangement uses TRBV9 and TRBJ2-1, with no clear D. V lost 0 bases and J 2 bases, leaving 18 bases between the germline ends. CDR1 and CDR2 (germline): SGDLS, YYNGEE. The CDR3 extends over 18 amino acids.

The chain recombines TRBV23-1 with TRBJ1-5; no reliable D call. TRBV23-1 falls under the ORF class, with uncertain function. This CDR3 region has 16 residues. The ends were cut back, 4 bases at V and 11 bases at J, with 24 bases in the middle. CDR3 amino acids: CASSLPGCGPLGAQHF. As DNA, the CDR3 is TGCGCCAGCAGTCTTCCGGGGTGCGGGCCTTTGGGAGCCCAGCATTTT.